The clone carrying this T cell receptor (beta chain) turned up a few times. A clone one base away is much larger, so this may be a read error. Gene names are the mouse ones. The read is 4 residues too short to cover the CDR3 end, so that end is filled in from the germline J gene. The sample holds other DNA sequences that translate to the same CDR3. This sample is drawn from a study of CD8+ T cells in alopecia areata. Cells pooled from cutaneous lymph nodes were sorted on CD4, CD8alpha, NKG2D, NKG2ACE and other markers. Extraction and reverse transcription of RNA yielded cDNA as the sequencing template. Measured with immunoSEQ multiplex PCR; TCRdb has only the in-frame clones, and not every one. The data show about 270,000 clones, none appearing only once, with 1.2% held by the ten largest. The V segment lost 4 bases and the J segment 0 bases; nucleotides outside the gene matches: 4. The CDR3 totals 15 residues. Germline-derived CDR1 and CDR2 are SGHSN and HYEKVE.

The TCR was taken from a C3H/HeJ mouse with alopecia areata. The strain's MHC: H2-k. The chain recombines TRBV12-1 with TRBJ2-3, with 9 nucleotides matching TRBD2. The sequenced material came from CD4+ T cells sorted from a lymph node. The CDR3 bases that were read are TGTGCCAGCTCCCCGACTGGGGGTAGTGCAGAA. It specifies CASSPTGGSAE. The entire CDR3 sequence reads CASSPTGGSAETLYF.